This T cell receptor (beta chain) was recorded in a study of metastatic and nonmetastatic thyroid tumors. Across the whole study: For malignant and benign thyroid patients, tumor or nodule tissue and blood were the sources whose repertoires were compared. Study conclusions and caveats: The study reportedly found significantly higher TCR beta diversity in malignant thyroid tumors than benign nodules, in blood and tumor.

Each patient went into thyroid surgery without having received any treatment. Per germline, CDR1 SNHLY and CDR2 FYNNEI. The CDR3 covers 13 residues. As to this clone: Antigen unknown. A single base separates this from a much larger clone, so it may be a read error.

Original handling: A classifier of distant metastasis in papillary thyroid cancer was built from CDR3 differences (across clinicopathological groups). TCRdb ran MiXCR on the PCR reads. The authors' filters were not applied to this entry. The table lists some 86,000 clones, around 12% of them singletons. The chain links TRBV2 to TRBJ1-1, with 8 bases lining up with TRBD1. Sequences were obtained from tumor tissue. This sequence was found in a female donor with papillary thyroid cancer or a benign thyroid nodule (not recorded which). Some clones in this sample may be carry-over from other donors' samples. CDR3 residues: CASRDRENTEALF. The CDR3 DNA reads as TGTGCCAGCAGGGACAGGGAGAACACTGAAGCTTTATTT.